What follows describes a single T cell receptor (beta chain). What it recognizes is unknown. 60 Vbeta and 13 Jbeta primers were used in PCR. Produced via immunoSEQ multiplex PCR; TCRdb's table is partial and in-frame only. Of around 160,000 clones in the sample, 78% are singletons; the top ten hold around 3%. The data belong to a study of cytomegalovirus exposure and HLA in healthy donors. Broader study findings: The authors confirmed in vitro that a few CMV-associated chains were specific for CMV antigens.

The sequence was obtained from a man aged 40-49 years in good health and CMV-seropositive. The sequencing sample was made of PBMCs.

The CDR3 nucleotides are TGCGCCAGCAGCCAGGCCGGGGGACGGGCATACTCCTACAATGAGCAGTTCTTC. Translating gives CASSQAGGRAYSYNEQFF. J is TRBJ2-1 and V is TRBV4-3; TRBD2 might be the D (6 bases). CDR3 length equals 18 residues. CDR1 is LGHNA and CDR2 is YSLEER in the germline V gene. V was shortened by 3 bases and J by 0 bases, with 18 bases between the two germline ends.